This is a list of T cell receptor beta chains from one sample in a study of cytomegalovirus exposure and HLA in healthy donors. The data were produced by immunoSEQ multiplex PCR, yet TCRdb's version contains in-frame clones alone and is incomplete. The repertoire holds 120,000 or so clones, roughly 80% seen once, with roughly 3.1% in the top ten. The sample taken for sequencing was PBMCs. The receptors come from a man between 25 and 39 years old in good health and CMV-seronegative. CDR3s leave out the opening cysteine and the closing phenylalanine or tryptophan.

>TRBJ1-2|TRBV5-1
ASSLAVGLYGYT
>TRBJ1-1|TRBV7-9
ASSLEGTGAEAF
>TRBJ2-7|TRBV13
ASSLQGAFYEQY
>TRBJ2-7|TRBV5-1
ASSISGNYEQY
>TRBJ2-3|TRBV11-2
ASSFRGRAVDTQY
>TRBJ1-2|TRBV7-9
ASSLATQGDGYT
>TRBJ1-3|TRBV7-9
ASSSQGVFSGNTIY
>TRBJ2-5|TRBV5-1
ASSASMETQY
>TRBJ1-6|TRBV7-8
ASSLGRGYNSPLH
>TRBJ2-7|TRBV4-2
ASSQSSGSSALEQY
>TRBJ1-5|TRBV7-8
ASSLGREGGNQPQH
>TRBJ2-3|TRBV18
ASSRNPGLADYRTDTQY